This TCR beta chain is from a study of blood T cell repertoires in COVID-19. Assay: immunoSEQ multiplex PCR; the TCRdb copy retains only in-frame clones and omits some. This table holds some 250,000 clones, 85% to 90% found once. The receptor comes from a man aged 40-49 years who had recovered from COVID-19. Source material: PBMCs or T cells enriched from blood (not recorded which).

The CDR3 DNA reads TGTGCCAGCAGACTTCGTCGGGGAAATCAGCCCCAGCATTTT. Encoded protein: CASRLRRGNQPQHF. This chain uses TRBV28 with TRBJ1-5; D is uncertain. CDR1 is MDHEN, CDR2 SYDVKM, per germline. The CDR3 length is 14 residues. Trimming pared 6 bases from V and 4 bases from J, leaving 13 bases between.